What follows describes a single T cell receptor beta chain. Separate cDNA molecules received unique molecular identifiers, which the library attached to them. TCRdb analysed the RACE reads with MiXCR anew, one entry per CDR3 protein. Here the sample spans fewer than 350,000 distinct CDR3 sequences, almost 8% being singletons. Time point denoted: pre-sensitization, week 0. The treatment: therapeutic diphenylcyclopropenone sensitization with weekly scalp DPC. The record originates from a study of human T cells and chemical hapten exposure. On the study more broadly: Scalp application of diphenylcyclopropenone was performed weekly in patients across the entire roughly 23-week study.

Trimming shortened V by 6 bases and J by 1 base, and 15 bases separated the two germline ends. This CDR3 is built from 15 residues. Germline V gene data show CDR1 as KGHSH and CDR2 as LQKENI. The receptor was derived from a man aged 18 to 35 with alopecia areata. Some clones in this sample may be carry-over from other donors' samples. The material sequenced was whole blood, taken in connection with sensitization to the hapten diphenylcyclopropenone (DPC). This chain uses TRBV18 with TRBJ1-1; maybe TRBD1 (5 bases). CDR3 residues: CASSSSEGRNTEAFF. In nucleotides, the CDR3 is TGTGCCAGCTCCTCGTCGGAGGGGCGGAACACTGAAGCTTTCTTT. Based on the CDR3 plus reference TRBV18 and TRBJ1-1, the full variable domain is NAGVMQNPRHLVRRRGQEARLRCSPMKGHSHVYWYRQLPEEGLKFMVYLQKENIIDESGMPKERFSAEFPKEGPSILRIQQVVRGDSAAYFCASSSSEGRNTEAFFGQGTRLTVV.